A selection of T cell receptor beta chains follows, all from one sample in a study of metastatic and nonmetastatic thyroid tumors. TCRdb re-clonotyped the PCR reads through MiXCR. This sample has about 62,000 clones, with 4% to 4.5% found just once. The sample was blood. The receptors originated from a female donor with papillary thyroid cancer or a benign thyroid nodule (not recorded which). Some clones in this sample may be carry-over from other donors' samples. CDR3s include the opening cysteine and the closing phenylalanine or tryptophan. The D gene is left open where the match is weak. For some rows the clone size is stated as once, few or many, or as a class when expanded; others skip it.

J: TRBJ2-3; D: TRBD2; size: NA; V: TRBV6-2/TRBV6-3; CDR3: CASSSPLAGGTSTDTQYF; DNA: TGTGCCAGCAGCTCCCCATTAGCGGGCGGAACCTCCACAGATACGCAGTATTTT
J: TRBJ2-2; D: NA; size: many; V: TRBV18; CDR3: CASSLRRNTGELFF; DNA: TGTGCCAGCTCACTAAGGAGGAACACCGGGGAGCTGTTTTTT
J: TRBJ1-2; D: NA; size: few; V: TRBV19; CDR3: CASHAPTGPTYGYTF; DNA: TGTGCCAGTCATGCGCCGACAGGTCCGACCTATGGCTACACCTTC
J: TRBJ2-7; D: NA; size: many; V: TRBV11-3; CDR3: CASSLESGHSYEQYF; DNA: TGTGCCAGCAGCTTAGAGTCAGGCCACTCCTACGAGCAGTACTTC
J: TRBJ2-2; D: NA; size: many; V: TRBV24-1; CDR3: CATSDPAQGTGELFF; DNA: TGTGCCACCAGTGATCCCGCGCAAGGCACCGGGGAGCTGTTTTTT
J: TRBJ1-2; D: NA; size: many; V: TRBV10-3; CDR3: CAISERQAQIYGYTF; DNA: TGTGCCATCAGTGAGAGGCAGGCCCAAATCTATGGCTACACCTTC
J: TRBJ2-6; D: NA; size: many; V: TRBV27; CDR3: CASRPGGTSGANVLTF; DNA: TGTGCCAGCAGGCCAGGGGGGACCTCTGGGGCCAACGTCCTGACTTTC
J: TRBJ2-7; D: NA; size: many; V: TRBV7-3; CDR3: CASSQTSEQYF; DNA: TGTGCCAGCAGCCAGACTTCCGAGCAGTACTTC
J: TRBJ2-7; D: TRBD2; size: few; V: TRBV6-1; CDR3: CASRTSDYEQYF; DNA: TGTGCCAGCAGAACTAGCGACTACGAGCAGTACTTC
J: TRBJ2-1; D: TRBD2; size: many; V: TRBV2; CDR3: CARKVGGRAGSEQFF; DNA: TGTGCCAGGAAAGTTGGCGGGAGGGCCGGTAGTGAGCAGTTCTTC
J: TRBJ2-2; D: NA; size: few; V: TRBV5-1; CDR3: CASSLAGSDTGELFF; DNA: TGCGCCAGCAGCTTGGCCGGGTCCGACACCGGGGAGCTGTTTTTT
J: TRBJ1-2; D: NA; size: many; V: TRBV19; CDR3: CASSRGSQAWSF; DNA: TGTGCCAGTAGCAGAGGGTCTCAGGCTTGGTCCTTC
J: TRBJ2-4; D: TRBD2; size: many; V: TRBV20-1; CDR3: CSARDLLAGGPVKNIQYF; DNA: TGCAGTGCTAGAGACTTACTAGCGGGAGGGCCCGTCAAAAACATTCAGTACTTC
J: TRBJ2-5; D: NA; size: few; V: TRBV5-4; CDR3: CASGQGTQYF; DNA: TGTGCCAGCGGCCAAGGGACCCAGTACTTC
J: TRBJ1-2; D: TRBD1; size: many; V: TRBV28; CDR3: CASSLAGATGGAVGGYTF; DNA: TGTGCCAGCAGTTTAGCCGGGGCAACAGGGGGTGCCGTGGGTGGCTACACCTTC
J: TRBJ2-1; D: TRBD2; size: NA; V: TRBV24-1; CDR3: CATSDYPTSVQFF; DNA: TGTGCCACCAGTGATTACCCAACTAGCGTACAGTTCTTC
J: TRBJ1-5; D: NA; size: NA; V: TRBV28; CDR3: CASSLKRSAVSNQPQHF; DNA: TGTGCCAGCAGTTTAAAACGCAGTGCAGTGAGCAATCAGCCCCAACATTTT
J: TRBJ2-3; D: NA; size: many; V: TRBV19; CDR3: CASSIPSEGRDTQYF; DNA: TGTGCCAGTAGTATCCCCTCAGAGGGTAGAGATACGCAGTATTTT
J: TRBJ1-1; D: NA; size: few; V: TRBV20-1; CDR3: CSAPTIGYTEAFF; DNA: TGCAGTGCTCCGACGATAGGGTACACTGAAGCTTTCTTT
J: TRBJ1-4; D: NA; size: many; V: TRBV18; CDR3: CASSPGTGTANEKLFF; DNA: TGTGCCAGCTCACCGGGGACCGGGACGGCTAATGAAAAACTGTTTTTT
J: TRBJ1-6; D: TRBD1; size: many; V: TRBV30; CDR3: CAWDRGNSPLHF; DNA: TGTGCCTGGGACAGGGGAAATTCACCCCTCCACTTT
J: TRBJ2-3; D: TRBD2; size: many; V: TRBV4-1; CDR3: CASSLKIVTSGSADTQYF; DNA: TGCGCCAGCAGCCTGAAAATCGTGACTAGCGGGAGTGCAGATACGCAGTATTTT
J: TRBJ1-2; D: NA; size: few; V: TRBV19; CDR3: CANTATGANYGHTF; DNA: TGCGCCAATACCGCTACAGGAGCTAACTATGGCCACACCTTC
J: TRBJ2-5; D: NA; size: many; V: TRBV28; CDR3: CASKEGHPQETQYF; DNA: TGTGCCAGCAAGGAGGGACACCCACAAGAGACCCAGTACTTC
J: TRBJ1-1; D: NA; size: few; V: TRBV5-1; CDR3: CASSTLGGTEAFF; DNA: TGCGCCAGCAGTACTCTCGGGGGCACTGAAGCTTTCTTT
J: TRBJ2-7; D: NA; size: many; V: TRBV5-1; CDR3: CASSLGSSYEQYF; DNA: TGCGCCAGCAGCTTGGGCAGCTCCTACGAGCAGTACTTC
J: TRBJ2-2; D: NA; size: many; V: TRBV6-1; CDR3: CASSYGGVTGELVF; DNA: TGTGCCAGCAGTTACGGGGGAGTTACCGGGGAGCTGGTTTTT
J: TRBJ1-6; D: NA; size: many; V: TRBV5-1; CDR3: CASSSGQTGSPLHF; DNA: TGCGCCAGCAGCTCTGGACAAACGGGTTCACCCCTCCACTTT
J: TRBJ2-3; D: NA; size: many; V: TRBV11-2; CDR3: CASSVGDTQYF; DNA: TGTGCCAGCAGCGTGGGCGATACGCAGTATTTT
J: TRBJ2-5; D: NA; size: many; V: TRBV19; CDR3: CASKGLGYETQYF; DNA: TGTGCCAGTAAGGGTCTGGGATATGAGACCCAGTACTTC
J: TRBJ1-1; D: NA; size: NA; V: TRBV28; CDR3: CASSLSLGITEAFF; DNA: TGTGCCAGCAGTTTATCTCTGGGGATTACTGAAGCTTTCTTT
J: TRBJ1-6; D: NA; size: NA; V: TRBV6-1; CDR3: CASSLGQGGSPLHF; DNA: TGTGCCAGCAGTTTGGGTCAAGGGGGTTCACCCCTCCACTTT
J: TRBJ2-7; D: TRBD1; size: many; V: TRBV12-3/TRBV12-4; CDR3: CASSRDRVYEQYF; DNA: TGTGCCAGCAGTCGGGACAGGGTCTACGAGCAGTACTTC
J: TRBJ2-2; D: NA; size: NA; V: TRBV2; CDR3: CASSGCANTGELFF; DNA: TGTGCCAGCAGTGGCTGTGCGAACACCGGGGAGCTGTTTTTT
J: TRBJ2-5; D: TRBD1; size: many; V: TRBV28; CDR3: CASSRRQGIEETQYF; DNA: TGTGCCAGCAGCCGACGACAGGGAATAGAAGAGACCCAGTACTTC
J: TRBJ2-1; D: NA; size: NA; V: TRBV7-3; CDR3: CAISLIGTYNEQFF; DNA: TGTGCCATTAGCTTAATTGGGACTTACAATGAGCAGTTCTTC
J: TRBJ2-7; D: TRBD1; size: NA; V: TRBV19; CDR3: CASRPGTGVHEQYF; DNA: TGTGCCAGTAGGCCCGGTACAGGGGTCCATGAGCAGTACTTC
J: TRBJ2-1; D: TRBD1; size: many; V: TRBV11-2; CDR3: CASSRGGRDYNEQFF; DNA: TGTGCCAGCAGCCGAGGGGGCAGGGATTACAATGAGCAGTTCTTC
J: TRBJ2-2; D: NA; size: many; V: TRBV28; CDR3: CASSILQGTGELFF; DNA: TGTGCCAGCAGTATCCTACAGGGTACCGGGGAGCTGTTTTTT
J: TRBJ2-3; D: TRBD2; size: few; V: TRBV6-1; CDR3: CASSPSSGRARDTQYF; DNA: TGTGCCAGCAGTCCCTCTAGCGGGAGGGCCAGAGATACGCAGTATTTT
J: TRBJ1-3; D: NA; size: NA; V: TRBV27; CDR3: CAGSQRGSSGNTIYF; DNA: TGTGCCGGCAGTCAGCGGGGGAGCTCTGGAAACACCATATATTTT
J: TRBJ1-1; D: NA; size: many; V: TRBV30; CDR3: CAWRLGLNTEAFF; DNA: TGTGCCTGGAGGCTGGGGTTAAACACTGAAGCTTTCTTT
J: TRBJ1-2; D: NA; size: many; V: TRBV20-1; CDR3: CSAREWGAHDGYTF; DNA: TGCAGTGCTAGAGAATGGGGGGCGCACGATGGCTACACCTTC
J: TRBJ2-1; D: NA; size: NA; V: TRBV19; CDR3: CASRPQGSGTYNEQFF; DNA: TGTGCCAGTAGACCCCAGGGTAGCGGTACCTACAATGAGCAGTTCTTC
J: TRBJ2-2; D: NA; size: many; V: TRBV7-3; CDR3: CASSLNRITGELFF; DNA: TGTGCCAGCAGCTTAAACAGAATCACCGGGGAGCTGTTTTTT
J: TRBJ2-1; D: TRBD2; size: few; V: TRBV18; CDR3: CASSPRLAGSRNEQFF; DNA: TGTGCCAGCTCACCACGGCTAGCGGGGAGTCGGAATGAGCAGTTCTTC
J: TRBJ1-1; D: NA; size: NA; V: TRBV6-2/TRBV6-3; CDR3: CASKSARRTINTEAFF; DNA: TGTGCCAGCAAGTCTGCCCGCCGGACGATTAACACTGAAGCTTTCTTT
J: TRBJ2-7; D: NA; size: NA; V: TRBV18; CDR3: CASSPPNYEQYF; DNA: TGTGCCAGCTCACCACCTAACTACGAGCAGTACTTC
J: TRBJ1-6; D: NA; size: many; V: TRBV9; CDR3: CASSASAGLNSPLHF; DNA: TGTGCCAGCAGCGCCTCGGCAGGGTTGAATTCACCCCTCCACTTT
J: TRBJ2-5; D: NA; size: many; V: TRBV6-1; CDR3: CASWRGGETQYF; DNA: TGTGCCAGCTGGAGGGGGGGCGAGACCCAGTACTTC
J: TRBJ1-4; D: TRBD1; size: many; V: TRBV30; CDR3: CAWSFGAGGSEKLFF; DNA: TGTGCCTGGAGTTTCGGCGCAGGGGGAAGTGAAAAACTGTTTTTT